A single sample is the source of the 8 T cell receptor beta chains below, sequenced in a study of cytomegalovirus exposure and HLA in healthy donors. The PCR had 60 Vbeta and 13 Jbeta primers. The data were produced by immunoSEQ multiplex PCR, yet TCRdb's version contains in-frame clones alone and is incomplete. The top ten hold over 1.5% of the sample, which has about 200,000 clones, over 65% seen once. Sequenced: PBMCs. The receptors come from a woman in her thirties in good health and CMV-seronegative.

This clone occurred a few times. This chain links TRBV7-6 with TRBJ2-5; a weak D match, TRBD2 (7 bases). The V and J ends lost 1 base and 1 base respectively, with 22 bases between them. The CDR3 runs to 19 residues. The germline V gene encodes CDR1 SGHVS and CDR2 FNYEAQ. The CDR3, as DNA: TGTGCCAGCAGCTTAGAGGGGGTAGGGCTAGCGGCTTTCCAAGAGACCCAGTACTTC. This sequence encodes CASSLEGVGLAAFQETQYF.

In this sample, this clone turned up once. The chain carries TRBV29-1 and TRBJ2-7; 9 positions match TRBD1. CDR3 length: 12 amino acids. Germline V gene data show CDR1 as SQVTM and CDR2 as ANQGSEA. V trimming: 6 bases; J trimming: 5 bases; junction bases outside the gene matches: 5. CDR3 nucleotides: TGCAGCGTACAGGGACAGGGAGACGAGCAGTACTTC. Its translation: CSVQGQGDEQYF.

The chain carries TRBV10-3 and TRBJ2-7, with 8 bases aligning to TRBD1. The CDR3 totals 16 residues. V lost 2 bases and J lost 2; bases outside the gene matches: 8. The germline V gene encodes CDR1 ENHRY and CDR2 SYGVKD. The CDR3 DNA follows: TGTGCCATCAGTGAGCCTGGGACAGGAAGAACCTACGAGCAGTACTTC. Translation: CAISEPGTGRTYEQYF.

V is TRBV18 and J is TRBJ2-7; no firm D call. Germline V gene sequence: CDR1 KGHSH, CDR2 LQKENI. Between the trimmed V and J ends, which lost 2 bases and 1 base, there was a span of 9 bases. CDR3 length: 14 residues. The CDR3 region has the DNA TGTGCCAGCTCACCAGGAGAGTTTTCCTACGAGCAGTACTTC. This encodes CASSPGEFSYEQYF.

The rearrangement links TRBV7-8 to TRBJ2-1; 12 bases are a match to TRBD2. Trimming cost V 4 bases and J 3 bases; bases outside gene matches: 10. Looked up from germline, CDR1 is SGHVS and CDR2 is FQNEAQ. The CDR3 is 18 residues long. CDR3 DNA: TGTGCCAGCAGCTCCCGACTAGCGGGAGTGGGGAGCTACAATGAGCAGTTCTTC. Protein: CASSSRLAGVGSYNEQFF.

The table lists this clone with a few counts. CDR3 residues: CAITSGSTYEQYF. Here the CDR3 DNA reads TGTGCCATCACTAGCGGGAGTACTTACGAGCAGTACTTC. V is TRBV10-3 and J is TRBJ2-5; 10 bases agree with TRBD2. The DNA end is more similar to TRBJ2-7, so the J call may be wrong. Germline V gives CDR1 ENHRY, CDR2 SYGVKD. The CDR3 runs 13 residues.

This chain connects TRBV18 to TRBJ2-3, with D unclear. The ends were cut back, 4 bases at V and 2 bases at J, with 19 bases in the middle. Germline assignment: CDR1 KGHSH and CDR2 LQKENI. The CDR3 is made up of 17 amino acids. As DNA, the CDR3 is TGTGCCAGCTCACAATCTTACTTTAACGTATCCACAGATACGCAGTATTTT. It codes for CASSQSYFNVSTDTQYF.

J is TRBJ2-3 and V is TRBV7-2; D is undetermined. The V end lost 1 base, the J end lost 7 bases, and 6 bases lay between the germline ends. There are 12 residues in the CDR3. Germline CDR1 is SGHTA and CDR2 is FQGNSA. The CDR3 here is CASSLDSYTQYF. Written as DNA, the CDR3 is TGTGCCAGCAGCTTAGACAGTTATACGCAGTATTTT.